The T cell receptor (beta chain) described here comes from a study of control samples from healthy donors and cancer patients. The trim removed 5 bases at V and 5 bases at J, leaving 4 bases unmatched. The CDR3 has 14 residues. CDR1 SGHTA and CDR2 FQGNSA come from the germline V gene. The method was immunoSEQ multiplex PCR; TCRdb's version includes in-frame clones alone and lacks a portion of them. The sample carries more than 100,000 clones, 88% recorded once. The sequence was obtained from a man aged 40-49 years in good health. The sample consisted of blood. The V call is TRBV7-2, the J call TRBJ1-2; 11 bases align to TRBD1. The CDR3 coding sequence is TGTGCCAGCAGCATAGGGACAGGGGGTTATGGCTACACCTTC. It translates to CASSIGTGGYGYTF.